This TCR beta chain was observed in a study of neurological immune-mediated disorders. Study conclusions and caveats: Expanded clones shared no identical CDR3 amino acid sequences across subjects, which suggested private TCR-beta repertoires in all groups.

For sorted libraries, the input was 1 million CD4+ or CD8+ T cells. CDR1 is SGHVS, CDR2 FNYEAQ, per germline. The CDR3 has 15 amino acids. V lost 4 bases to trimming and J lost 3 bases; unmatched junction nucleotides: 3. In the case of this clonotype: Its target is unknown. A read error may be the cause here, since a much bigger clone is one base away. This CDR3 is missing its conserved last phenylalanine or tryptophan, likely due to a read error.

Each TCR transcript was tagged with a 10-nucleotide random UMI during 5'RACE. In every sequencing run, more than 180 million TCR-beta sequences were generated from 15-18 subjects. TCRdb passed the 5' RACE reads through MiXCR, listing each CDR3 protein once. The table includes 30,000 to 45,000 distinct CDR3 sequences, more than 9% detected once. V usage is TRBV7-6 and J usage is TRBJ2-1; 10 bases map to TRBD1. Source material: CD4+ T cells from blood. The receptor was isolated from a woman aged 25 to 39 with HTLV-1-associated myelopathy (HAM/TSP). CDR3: CASSYGQGDYNEQFL. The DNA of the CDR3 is TGTGCCAGCAGCTACGGACAGGGGGACTACAATGAGCAGTTCTTA.